The 8 T cell receptor beta chains below come from one sample, sequenced in a study of cytomegalovirus exposure and HLA in healthy donors (dated by TCRdb to 2015 to 2018). The library was built by means of the immunoSEQ multiplex PCR assay. The multiplex PCR relied on a mix of 60 forward primers for TCR Vbeta segments and 13 reverse primers for TCR Jbeta segments. TCRdb holds this immuneACCESS table with in-frame rearrangements only. Some clones are missing; in checked studies, unresolved V genes explain under half, and the rest has no known cause. This sample comprises about 210,000 clones, roughly 87% of them detected only once. About 6% of the sample goes to the ten largest clones. The material sequenced was PBMCs. The receptors here all came from a man in his forties or fifties in good health and CMV-seropositive.

This chain joins TRBV5-6 and TRBJ2-1; no clear D. V lost 1 base and J lost 0, with 8 bases in between. Per germline, CDR1 SGHDT and CDR2 YYEEEE. The CDR3 consists of 15 residues. CDR3 sequence: CASSLSVLSYNEQFF. CDR3 nucleotides: TGTGCCAGCAGCTTGTCCGTCCTCTCCTACAATGAGCAGTTCTTC.

The genes are TRBV18 and TRBJ1-1, with D perhaps matching TRBD1 (6 bases). The V gene lost 6 bases and the J gene lost 7 bases, with 12 bases spanning the gap. CDR1 and CDR2 (germline): KGHSH, LQKENI. This CDR3 is built from 12 residues. The CDR3 loop is CASSTPTGEAFF. In nucleotides, the CDR3 is TGTGCCAGCTCTACCCCGACAGGTGAAGCTTTCTTT.

The chain has TRBV7-9 and TRBJ1-4; 9 bases are shared with TRBD1. Trimming at V came to 6 bases and at J to 8 bases, leaving 10 bases not matched to a gene. This CDR3 spans 15 amino acids. The germline CDR1 and CDR2 sequences are SEHNR and FQNEAQ (reference sequence). The CDR3 loop reads CASRPDRGGKEKLFF. CDR3 coding DNA: TGTGCCAGCAGGCCGGACAGGGGTGGAAAGGAAAAACTGTTTTTT.

This chain uses TRBV14 with TRBJ2-3, with 11 positions matching TRBD2. V lost 3 bases to trimming and J lost 0 bases; unmatched junction nucleotides: 8. The CDR3 is 18 amino acids. Germline loops: CDR1 SGHDN, CDR2 FVKESK. The CDR3, as DNA: TGTGCCAGCAGCCACTCCGCTAGCGGGAGGACTAGCACAGATACGCAGTATTTT. Translated, it gives CASSHSASGRTSTDTQYF.

The chain recombines TRBV10-1 with TRBJ1-4; the match to TRBD1 covers 8 bases. The V and J ends lost 5 bases and 6 bases, in that order; junction bases with no gene match: 8. Per germline, CDR1 WNHNN and CDR2 SYGVQD (reference sequence). This CDR3 has 15 residues. The CDR3 DNA reads TGCGCCAGCAGTTCCGGACAGGGTCAGGATGAAAAACTGTTTTTT. Its protein product is CASSSGQGQDEKLFF.

Concerning this clone: Distinct nucleotide sequences in the sample also encode this CDR3. This chain connects TRBV5-1 to TRBJ1-1, with 9 bases identical to TRBD1. The CDR3 runs 14 residues. V shed 3 bases, J shed 5 bases, and the junction held 5 bases outside the gene matches. Per germline, CDR1 SGHRS and CDR2 YFSETQ. CDR3 sequence: CASSWGGQGTEAFF. CDR3 coding DNA: TGCGCCAGCAGCTGGGGTGGACAGGGGACTGAAGCTTTCTTT.

This chain links TRBV19 with TRBJ2-7; the match to TRBD2 covers 8 bases. CDR3 length: 14 amino acids. With V trimmed by 10 bases and J by 5 bases, 13 bases remained unmatched. Per the germline V gene, CDR1 is LNHDA and CDR2 is SQIVND (reference sequence). CDR3 sequence reads: CATSLPGLAHEQYF. CDR3 bases: TGTGCCACTTCACTCCCTGGACTAGCCCACGAGCAGTACTTC. The variable domain in full, with the rest retrieved from reference TRBV19 and TRBJ2-7, is DGGITQSPKYLFRKEGQNVTLSCEQNLNHDAMYWYRQDPGQGLRLIYYSQIVNDFQKGDIAEGYSVSREKKESFPLTVTSAQKNPTAFYLCATSLPGLAHEQYFGPGTRLTVT.

CDR3 sequence reads: CASSLSKATGMGDTQYF. Written as DNA, the CDR3 is TGTGCCAGCAGTTTATCGAAGGCGACAGGGATGGGAGATACGCAGTATTTT. The chain joins TRBV27 to TRBJ2-3; TRBD1 aligns across 7 bases. Trimming took 0 bases from V and 5 from J; bases not matched to a gene: 11. The V gene's germline CDR1 is MNHEY and CDR2 SMNVEV (reference sequence). CDR3 length: 17 amino acids.